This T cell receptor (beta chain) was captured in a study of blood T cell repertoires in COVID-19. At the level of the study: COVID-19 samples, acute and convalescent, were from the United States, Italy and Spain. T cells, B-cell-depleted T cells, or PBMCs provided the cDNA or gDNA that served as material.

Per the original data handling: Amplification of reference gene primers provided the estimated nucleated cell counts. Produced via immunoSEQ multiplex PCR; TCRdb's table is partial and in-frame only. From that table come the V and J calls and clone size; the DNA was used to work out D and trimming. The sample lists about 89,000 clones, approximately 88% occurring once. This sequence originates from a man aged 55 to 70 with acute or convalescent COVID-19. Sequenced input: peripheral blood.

This chain's CDR3 is CASSLGLAGENGELFF. The CDR3 region has the DNA TGCGCCAGCAGCTTGGGACTAGCGGGAGAAAACGGGGAGCTGTTTTTT. The chain is built from TRBV5-1 and TRBJ2-2; the match to TRBD2 covers 12 bases. The germline V gene has CDR1 SGHRS and CDR2 YFSETQ. Trimming cost V 0 bases and J 7 bases; bases outside gene matches: 4. This CDR3 region has 16 residues.